The clone carrying this T cell receptor beta chain has a count of ten or more. A TCRbeta library incorporating unique molecular identifiers was prepared. In TCRdb, the PCR reads were re-called with MiXCR into one record per CDR3 protein. This table has 70,000 to 95,000 distinct CDR3 sequences, 9% to 15% appearing once. The CDR3 runs 11 residues. Trimming cost V 10 bases and J 8 bases, with 14 bases left between them. This record belongs to a study of T-cell reconstitution after alpha-beta-depleted transplantation in children. The chain has TRBV12-3 or TRBV12-4 and TRBJ1-1; a possible D gene is TRBD1 (5 bases). The material sequenced was PBMCs from the stem cell graft donor, taken from the stem cell graft. The TCR comes from a human donor who donated a stem cell graft to a child with inherited bone marrow failure. The CDR3 region has the DNA TGTGCCACCGGCGTTGGGGGGGAAGCTTTCTTT. Its protein is CATGVGGEAFF.